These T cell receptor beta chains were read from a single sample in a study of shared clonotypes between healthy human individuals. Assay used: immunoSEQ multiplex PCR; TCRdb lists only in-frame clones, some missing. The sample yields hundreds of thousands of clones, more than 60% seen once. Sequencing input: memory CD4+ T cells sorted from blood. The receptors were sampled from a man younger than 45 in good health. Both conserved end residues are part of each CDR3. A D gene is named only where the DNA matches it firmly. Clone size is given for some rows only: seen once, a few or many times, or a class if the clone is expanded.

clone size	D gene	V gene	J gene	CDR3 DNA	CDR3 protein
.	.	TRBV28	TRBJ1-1	TGTGCCAGCAGCTTATTTTGGGGCGGAAACACTGAAGCTTTCTTT	CASSLFWGGNTEAFF
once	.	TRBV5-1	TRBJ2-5	TGCGCCAGCAGCCCCGGCGGCAGGGAAGAGACCCAGTACTTC	CASSPGGREETQYF
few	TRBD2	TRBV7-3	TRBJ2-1	TGTGCCAGCAGCTTACCTAGCGGGAGGAAGAATGAGCAGTTCTTC	CASSLPSGRKNEQFF
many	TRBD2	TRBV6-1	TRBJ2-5	TGTGCCAGCAGTGAAGCCCTGGGACTAGCCGGGGGTGAGGAGACCCAGTACTTC	CASSEALGLAGGEETQYF
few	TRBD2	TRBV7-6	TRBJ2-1	TGTGCCAGCAGCTATGGACTAGCGGGAGTTGAGCAGTTCTTC	CASSYGLAGVEQFF
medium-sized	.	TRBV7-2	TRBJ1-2	TGTGCCAGCAGCTTAAGCTTAGCCTCCGGGCCGATCTATGGCTACACCTTC	CASSLSLASGPIYGYTF
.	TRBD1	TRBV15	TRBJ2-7	TGTGCCACCAGCAGAGGTGACGGGACAGGGAGAAACGAGCAGTACTTC	CATSRGDGTGRNEQYF
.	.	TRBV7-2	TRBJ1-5	TGTGCCAGCAGCTTAGATGGTCGTCGGGAGAATCAGCCCCAGCATTTT	CASSLDGRRENQPQHF
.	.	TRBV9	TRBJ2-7	TGTGCCAGCAGCGTTGGTGGGCTCGGCGAGCAGTACTTC	CASSVGGLGEQYF
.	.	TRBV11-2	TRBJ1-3	TGTGCCAGCAGCTTACGTTCGGTCGGCTCTGGAAACACCATATATTTT	CASSLRSVGSGNTIYF
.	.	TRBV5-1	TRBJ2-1	TGCGCCAGCAGCTTGAAACAACAGAACAATGAGCAGTTCTTC	CASSLKQQNNEQFF
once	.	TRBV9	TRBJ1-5	TGTGCCAGCAGCGCCAGAACAGGTCCCCTGGGCAATCAGCCCCAGCATTTT	CASSARTGPLGNQPQHF
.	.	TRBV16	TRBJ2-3	TGTGCCAGCAGCCAATCCCAGGTCTTAGATACGCAGTATTTT	CASSQSQVLDTQYF
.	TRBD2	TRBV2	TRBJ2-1	TGTGCCAGCATGGCTAGCGGGACGGGGAAGTTCTTC	CASMASGTGKFF
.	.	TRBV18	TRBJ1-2	TGTGCCAGCTCACCAGGCACTTCTAACTATGGCTACACCTTC	CASSPGTSNYGYTF
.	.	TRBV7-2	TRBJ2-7	TGTGCCAGCAGCATACAGGGAATCTACGAGCAGTACTTC	CASSIQGIYEQYF
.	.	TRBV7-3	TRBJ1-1	TGTGCCAGCAGCTTAGTCGGAGGTCTACTAAAGAACACTGAAGCTTTCTTT	CASSLVGGLLKNTEAFF
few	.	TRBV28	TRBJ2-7	TGTGCCAGCAGTTCACCGTTGGCCGAGCAGTACTTC	CASSSPLAEQYF
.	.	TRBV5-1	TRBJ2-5	TGCGCCAGCAGCTCTACAGGGGTTGCGGGGGAGACCCAGTACTTC	CASSSTGVAGETQYF
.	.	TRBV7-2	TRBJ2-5	TGTGCCAGCAGCCTTACTCTCGGGGCGCGAGGGAAAGAGACCCAGTACTTC	CASSLTLGARGKETQYF
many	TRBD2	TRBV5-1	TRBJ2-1	TGCGCCAGCAGCCCGTGGACTAGCGACTACAATGAGCAGTTCTTC	CASSPWTSDYNEQFF
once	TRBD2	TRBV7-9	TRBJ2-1	TGTGCCAGCAGCAAGCGCGGGGGTGAGCAGTTCTTC	CASSKRGGEQFF
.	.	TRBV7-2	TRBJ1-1	TGTGCCAGCAGCACCCAGAGAAACACTGAAGCTTTCTTT	CASSTQRNTEAFF
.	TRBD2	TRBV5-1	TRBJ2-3	TGCGCCAGCCGATCTTCGAGCGGGAGTTTCACAGATACGCAGTATTTT	CASRSSSGSFTDTQYF
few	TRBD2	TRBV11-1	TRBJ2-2	TGTGCCAGCAGACTGGGACTAGCGGAAAACACCGGGGAGCTGTTTTTT	CASRLGLAENTGELFF
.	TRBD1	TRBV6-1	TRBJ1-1	TGTGCCAGCACCGACAGGGGGAGTAACACTGAAGCTTTCTTT	CASTDRGSNTEAFF
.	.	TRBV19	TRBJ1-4	TGTGCCAGTAGTATACGAACTAATGAAAAACTGTTTTTT	CASSIRTNEKLFF
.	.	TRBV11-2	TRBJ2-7	TGTGCCAGCAGCTCAACCCAGGGATACGAGCAGTACTTC	CASSSTQGYEQYF
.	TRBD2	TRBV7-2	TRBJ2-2	TGTGCCAGCAGACAGGGACTAGCGGTCACCGGGGAGCTGTTTTTT	CASRQGLAVTGELFF